This T cell receptor beta chain derives from a study of T cell responses to AZD1222 COVID-19 vaccine (TCRdb year 2021). With respect to the entire study: TCR sequencing was performed for about 250 trial participants, of whom 207 were given two doses of AZD1222 and 26 were given two doses of MenACWY control vaccine. Trial participants were enrolled by age into 18-55, 56-69 and 70-plus year subgroups, with approximately 150, 28 and 58 TCR-sequenced participants respectively. Overall results and qualifications from the work: The 56-69-year group was small, and its depth increase did not reach significance, likely because of low power. Reportedly, close to half of the unique spike-specific TCRs recognized epitopes lying outside the regions that are mutated in the B.1.351 and B.1.1.7 variants. Spike-specific TCR breadth and depth rose significantly after two AZD1222 doses compared with day 0 and with MenACWY recipients. Conclusions about previously exposed vaccinees were limited because only six AZD1222 recipients were SARS-CoV-2 seropositive at baseline. Participants were mostly white British and included more females than males, and it was suggested by the authors that clonal diversity may have been underestimated. No day 14 peak-response samples were available, so repertoires were characterized only after the peak T cell response. The whole spike protein was spanned by vaccine-associated CD4 TCRs, and dominant responses were seen in regions 160-218 and 743-854.

Comment on this clone: Its antigen remains undetermined. No base quality information exists; no much larger clone differs at one position.

The CDR3 regions of human TCRbeta chains were subjected to immunosequencing. Concerning the study's data processing: TCRs in the repertoires were compared against a reference library of SARS-CoV-2-specific TCRs that had been generated with the MIRA antigen-specificity platform. Breadth was defined as the fraction of unique TCRs that were SARS-CoV-2-associated. Depth was defined as the fraction of total T cells that were SARS-CoV-2-associated. Using the MIRA data, each spike-specific TCR was mapped to the spike region that the TCR reacts to and placed in a CD4 or CD8 class. Log10-transformed breadth and depth values were compared by one-way ANOVA with Sidak's multiple comparisons tests. TCRdb holds this immuneACCESS table with in-frame rearrangements only. Some clones are missing; in checked studies, unresolved V genes explain under half, and the rest has no known cause. The DNA was the basis for D and trimming; V, J and clone size are from that table. The sample profile shows over 75,000 clones; approximately 83% of them were found once. The ten largest account for about 3% of the sample.

In the paper's terms, the time point label means: about 28 days (+/-7) after the second vaccine dose. AZD1222 recipients given second doses at about 4 weeks or at about 12 weeks were pooled, since spike-specific TCR depth and breadth were not found to differ between the two schedules. Samples from vaccinated people were obtained from the UK trials COV001 and COV002, which included a single-blind randomized controlled phase 2/3 trial of AZD1222 (ChAdOx1 nCoV-19) in healthy adults. For TCRbeta chain sequencing, PBMC samples from trial participants were taken at day 0 and at day 28 after the second dose. Taken from the germline V gene (reference sequence), the CDR1 and CDR2 loops are LGHDT and YNNKEL. The CDR3, from cysteine to phenylalanine, totals 14 residues. The CDR3 DNA has 42 bases and is translated from base 1. V and J are truncated by 4 bases and 4 bases respectively, leaving an intervening sequence of 11 bases.

The source material was peripheral blood, sampled 28 days after the second AZD1222 dose. The sequence joins TRBV3-1 (or the pseudogene TRBV3-2) to TRBJ1-3; the D gene is unclear. This TCR was recovered from an adult who received the AZD1222 COVID-19 vaccine. The nucleotides are TGTGCCAGCAGCCCCGGGCCCGGGGGAAACACCATATATTTT. Its translation is CASSPGPGGNTIYF.